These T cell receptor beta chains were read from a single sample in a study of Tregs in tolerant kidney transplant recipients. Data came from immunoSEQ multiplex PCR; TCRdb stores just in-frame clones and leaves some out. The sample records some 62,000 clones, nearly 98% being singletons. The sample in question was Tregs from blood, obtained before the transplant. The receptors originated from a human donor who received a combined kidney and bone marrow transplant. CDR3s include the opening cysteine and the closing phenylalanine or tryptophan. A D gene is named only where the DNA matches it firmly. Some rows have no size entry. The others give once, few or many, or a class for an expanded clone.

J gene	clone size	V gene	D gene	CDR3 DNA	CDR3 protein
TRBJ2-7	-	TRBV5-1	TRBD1	TGCGCCAGCAGCTTGCGGTTCCCAGGGGGCATATCGTACGAGCAGTACTTC	CASSLRFPGGISYEQYF
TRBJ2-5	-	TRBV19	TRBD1	TGTGCCAGTAGGAGACAGGGAGACCAAGAGACCCAGTACTTC	CASRRQGDQETQYF
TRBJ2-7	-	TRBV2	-	TGTGCCAGCAGCCTTGCGGTTTCTTCCTACGAGCAGTACTTC	CASSLAVSSYEQYF
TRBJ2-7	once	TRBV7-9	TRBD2	TGTGCCAGCAGCCCTCGGACTAGCGGGAGCGTGCAGTACTTC	CASSPRTSGSVQYF
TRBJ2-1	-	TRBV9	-	TGTGCCAGCAGCGTAACGGACAGAAGATACAATGAGCAGTTCTTC	CASSVTDRRYNEQFF
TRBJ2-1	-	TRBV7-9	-	TGTGCCAGCAGCTACACAGGGTTAAGTGAGCAGTTCTTC	CASSYTGLSEQFF
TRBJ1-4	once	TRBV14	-	TGTGCCAGCAGCCAAGGAAACCGGGGTAACCGCAATGAAAAACTGTTTTTT	CASSQGNRGNRNEKLFF
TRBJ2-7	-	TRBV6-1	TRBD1	TGTGCCAGCAGACAGGGGTGGGGTGAGCAGTACTTC	CASRQGWGEQYF
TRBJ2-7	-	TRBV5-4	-	TGTGCCAGCAGCAGTGGGCCGAGGGACTTGGGCGAGCAGTACTTC	CASSSGPRDLGEQYF
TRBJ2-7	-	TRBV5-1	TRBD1	TGCGCCAGCAGCTGGGACAGGGTCCCCTACGAGCAGTACTTC	CASSWDRVPYEQYF
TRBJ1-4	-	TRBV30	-	TGTGCCTGGAGTGTCCCCTCGGGTGAAAAACTGTTTTTT	CAWSVPSGEKLFF
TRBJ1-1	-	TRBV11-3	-	TGTGCCAGCAGCTTAGTTCAGAACACTGAAGCTTTCTTT	CASSLVQNTEAFF
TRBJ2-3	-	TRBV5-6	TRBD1	TGTGCCAGCATCAACAGGGGCCGGGGAGATACGCAGTATTTT	CASINRGRGDTQYF
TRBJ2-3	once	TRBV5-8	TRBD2	TGTGCCAGCAGCTTGCGAGCGGGAGTAGGCACAGATACGCAGTATTTT	CASSLRAGVGTDTQYF
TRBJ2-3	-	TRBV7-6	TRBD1	TGTGCCAGCAGCCCTGGACAGGCTACAGATACGCAGTATTTT	CASSPGQATDTQYF
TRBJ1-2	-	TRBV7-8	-	TGTGCCAGCAGCACAGGGCAGAACTATGGCTACACCTTC	CASSTGQNYGYTF
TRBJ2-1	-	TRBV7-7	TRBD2	TGTGCCAGCAGCCATAGCGGGGCGCGGAATGAGCAGTTCTTC	CASSHSGARNEQFF
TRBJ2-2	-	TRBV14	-	TGTGCCAGCAGCCGGGACATTCACGACGGGGAGCTGTTTTTT	CASSRDIHDGELFF
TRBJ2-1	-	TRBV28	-	TGTGCCAGCAGTTGCACGGACTCTATGGGACTGGGCAATGAGCAGTTCTTC	CASSCTDSMGLGNEQFF
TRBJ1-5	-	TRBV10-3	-	TGTGCCATCAGTCAGGGCGGCAATCAGCCCCAGCATTTT	CAISQGGNQPQHF
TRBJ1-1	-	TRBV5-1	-	TGCGCCAGCAGCCCGGGGGACGGATACACTGAAGCTTTCTTT	CASSPGDGYTEAFF
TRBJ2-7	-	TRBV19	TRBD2	TGTGCCAGTAGAGGGACTAGCGGACGGTACGAGCAGTACTTC	CASRGTSGRYEQYF
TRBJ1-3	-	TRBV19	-	TGTGCCAGTCGGAGGAGGGTTGGAAACACCATATATTTT	CASRRRVGNTIYF
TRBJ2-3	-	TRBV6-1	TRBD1	TGTGCCAGCAGAGGGACAGGGAGCACAGATACGCAGTATTTT	CASRGTGSTDTQYF
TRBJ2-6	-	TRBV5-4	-	TGTGCCTCAACCCAGGGGCCTGGGGCCAACGTCCTGACTTTC	CASTQGPGANVLTF
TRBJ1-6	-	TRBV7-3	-	TGTGCCAGCAGCTTAAAAGGAATCGAAGCGCATAATTCACCCCTCCACTTT	CASSLKGIEAHNSPLHF
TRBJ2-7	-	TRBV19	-	TGTGCCAGTAGTATAGTCGGGCCAGGGCGGCGGGAGCAGTACTTC	CASSIVGPGRREQYF
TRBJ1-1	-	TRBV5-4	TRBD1	TGTGCCAGCAGCTTGATTGACAGGGGCACTGAAGCTTTCTTT	CASSLIDRGTEAFF
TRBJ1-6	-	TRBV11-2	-	TGTGCCAGCAGCCTGGGACTGCGTTATTCACCCCTCCACTTT	CASSLGLRYSPLHF
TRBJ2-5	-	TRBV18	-	TGTGCCAGCTCACCGAGACTACAAGAGACCCAGTACTTC	CASSPRLQETQYF
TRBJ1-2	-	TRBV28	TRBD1	TGTGCCAGCACCCTACAGGGGGCCGGGGGCTACACCTTC	CASTLQGAGGYTF
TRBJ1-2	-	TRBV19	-	TGTGCCAGTAGTACCCCGCGGAGAGGGAACTATGGCTACACCTTC	CASSTPRRGNYGYTF
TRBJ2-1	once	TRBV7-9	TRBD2	TGTGCCAGCAGGACTAGCGGGACCTACAATGAGCAGTTCTTC	CASRTSGTYNEQFF
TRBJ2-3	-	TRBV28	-	TGTGCCAGCAGGGAGTTGCTCCACACAGATACGCAGTATTTT	CASRELLHTDTQYF
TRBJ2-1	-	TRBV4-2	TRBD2	TGTGCCAGCAGCCAAGTAGCGGGAGCACGGGAGCAGTTCTTC	CASSQVAGAREQFF
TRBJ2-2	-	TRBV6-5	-	TGTGCCAGCAGTCCCAGGCGCCCTTCCACCGGGGAGCTGTTTTTT	CASSPRRPSTGELFF
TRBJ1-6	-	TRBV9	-	TGTGCCAGCAGCGTAGATGGCAGACTAAGTACGCATAATTCACCCCTCCACTTT	CASSVDGRLSTHNSPLHF
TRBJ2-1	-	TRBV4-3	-	TGCGCCAGCAGCCAAGATGGACTTAAATACAATGAGCAGTTCTTC	CASSQDGLKYNEQFF
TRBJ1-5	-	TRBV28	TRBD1	TGTGCCAGCAGCCTTACAGGGGGCGATCAGCCCCAGCATTTT	CASSLTGGDQPQHF
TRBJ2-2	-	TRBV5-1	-	TGCGCCAGCAGCCTCTTCGGGGTCCGCGTGGAGCTGTTTTTT	CASSLFGVRVELFF
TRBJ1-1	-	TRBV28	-	TGTGCCAGCAGTTTATTCGCGAGGGCCACTGAAGCTTTCTTT	CASSLFARATEAFF
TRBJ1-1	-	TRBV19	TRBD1	TGTGCCAGTAGTCCGCGGGGGACAGGGGGCGCGTTTGAAGCTTTCTTT	CASSPRGTGGAFEAFF
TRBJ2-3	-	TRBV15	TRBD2	TGTGCCACCAGCAGAGATAAGACTAGCGTCGTGGATACGCAGTATTTT	CATSRDKTSVVDTQYF
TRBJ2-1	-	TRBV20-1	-	TGCAGTGCTAGTAGTCTAGAGCAGTTCTTC	CSASSLEQFF
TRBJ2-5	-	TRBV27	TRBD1	TGTGCCAGCAGTTTCTGGGACAGCTATTACCAAGAGACCCAGTACTTC	CASSFWDSYYQETQYF
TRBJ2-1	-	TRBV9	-	TGTGCCAGCAGCGTAGTGGGAGGCCACAATGAGCAGTTCTTC	CASSVVGGHNEQFF
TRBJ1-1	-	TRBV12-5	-	TGTGCTAGTGGTTTGACCATGGGACAGAACACTGAAGCTTTCTTT	CASGLTMGQNTEAFF
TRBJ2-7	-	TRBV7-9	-	TGTGCCAGCAGCCCCAGGGCCCCACCGGTCCGGGAGCAGTACTTC	CASSPRAPPVREQYF
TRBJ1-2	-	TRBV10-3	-	TGTGCCATCAGTGTCGCAGGCTATGGCTACACCTTC	CAISVAGYGYTF
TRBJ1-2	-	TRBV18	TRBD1	TGTGCCAGCTCACCCCCGGACAGGGGGCTTTCCTATGGCTACACCTTC	CASSPPDRGLSYGYTF
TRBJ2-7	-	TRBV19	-	TGTGCCAGTAGTATCCGGGACTTCTCCTACGAGCAGTACTTC	CASSIRDFSYEQYF